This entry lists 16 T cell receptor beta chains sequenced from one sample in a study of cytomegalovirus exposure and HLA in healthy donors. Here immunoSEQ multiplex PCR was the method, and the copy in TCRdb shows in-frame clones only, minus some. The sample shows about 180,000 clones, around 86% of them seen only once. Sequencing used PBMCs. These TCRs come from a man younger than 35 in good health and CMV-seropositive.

Written as DNA, the CDR3 is TGTGCCAGCAGTCCCACGACGGGGCAGCCCCAGCATTTT. Its protein is CASSPTTGQPQHF. This rearrangement joins TRBV27 to TRBJ1-5; unclear D gene. V lost 5 bases, J lost 7 bases, and 12 bases lay in between. CDR3 length equals 13 residues. The germline gives CDR1 MNHEY, CDR2 SMNVEV (reference sequence).

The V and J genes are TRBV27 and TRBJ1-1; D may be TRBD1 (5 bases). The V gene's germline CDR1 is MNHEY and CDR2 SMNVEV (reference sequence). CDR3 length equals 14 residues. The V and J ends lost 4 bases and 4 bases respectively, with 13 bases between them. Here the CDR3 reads CASSYDPGGTEAFF. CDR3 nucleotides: TGTGCCAGCAGTTACGACCCGGGGGGCACTGAAGCTTTCTTT.

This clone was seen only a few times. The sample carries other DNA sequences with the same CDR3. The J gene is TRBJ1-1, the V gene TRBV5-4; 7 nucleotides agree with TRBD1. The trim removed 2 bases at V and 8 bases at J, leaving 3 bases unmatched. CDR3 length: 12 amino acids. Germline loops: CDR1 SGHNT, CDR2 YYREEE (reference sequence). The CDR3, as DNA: TGTGCCAGCAGCTTCACAGGGGAGGAAGCTTTCTTT. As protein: CASSFTGEEAFF.

CDR3 loop: CASSLGSGEKLFF. In nucleotides, the CDR3 is TGTGCCAGCAGCTTAGGGTCGGGGGAAAAACTGTTTTTT. This chain connects TRBV7-2 to TRBJ1-4; D is unresolved. The CDR3 covers 13 residues. Germline loops: CDR1 SGHTA, CDR2 FQGNSA. V dropped 1 base and J dropped 8 bases, with 8 bases sitting between them.

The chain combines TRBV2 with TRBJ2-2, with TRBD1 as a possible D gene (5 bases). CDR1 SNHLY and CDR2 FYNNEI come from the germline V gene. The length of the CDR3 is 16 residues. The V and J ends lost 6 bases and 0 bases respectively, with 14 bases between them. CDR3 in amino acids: CASRGLDTPNTGELFF. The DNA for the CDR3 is TGTGCCAGCAGGGGGTTGGACACACCGAACACCGGGGAGCTGTTTTTT.

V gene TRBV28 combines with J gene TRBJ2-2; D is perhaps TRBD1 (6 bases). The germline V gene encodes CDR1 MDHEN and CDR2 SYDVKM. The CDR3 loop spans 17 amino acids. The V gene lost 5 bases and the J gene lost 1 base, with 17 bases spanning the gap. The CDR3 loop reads CASSTTVGALNTGELFF. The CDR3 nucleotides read TGTGCCAGCAGTACTACAGTGGGGGCCCTGAACACCGGGGAGCTGTTTTTT.

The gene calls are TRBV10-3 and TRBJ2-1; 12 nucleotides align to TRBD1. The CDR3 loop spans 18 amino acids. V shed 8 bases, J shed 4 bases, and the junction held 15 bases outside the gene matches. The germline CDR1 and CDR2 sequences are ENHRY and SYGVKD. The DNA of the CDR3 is TGTGCCATCGGGGGCCGGAGGGGACAGGGGGCCTCTTACAATGAGCAGTTCTTC. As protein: CAIGGRRGQGASYNEQFF.

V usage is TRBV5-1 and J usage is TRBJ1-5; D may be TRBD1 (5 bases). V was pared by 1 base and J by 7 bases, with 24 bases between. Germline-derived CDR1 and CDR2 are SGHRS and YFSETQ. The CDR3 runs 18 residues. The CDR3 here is CASSLKLKGRQGEQPQHF. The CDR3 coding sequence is TGCGCCAGCAGCTTGAAGCTTAAGGGGCGTCAGGGCGAGCAGCCCCAGCATTTT.

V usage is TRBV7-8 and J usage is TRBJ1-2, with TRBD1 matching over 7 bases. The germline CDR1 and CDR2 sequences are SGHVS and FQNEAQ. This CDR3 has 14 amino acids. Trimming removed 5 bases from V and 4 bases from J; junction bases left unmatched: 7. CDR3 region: CASSLPGQIYGYTF. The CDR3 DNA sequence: TGTGCCAGCAGCCTACCGGGACAGATCTATGGCTACACCTTC.

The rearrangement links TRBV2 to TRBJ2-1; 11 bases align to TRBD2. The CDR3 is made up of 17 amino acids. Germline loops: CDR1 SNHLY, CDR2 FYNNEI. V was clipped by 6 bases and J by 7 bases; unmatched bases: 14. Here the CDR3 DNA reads TGTGCCAGCAGGGGTAGACTTAGCGGGGGGGCCAGGAATGAGCAGTTCTTC. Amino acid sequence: CASRGRLSGGARNEQFF.

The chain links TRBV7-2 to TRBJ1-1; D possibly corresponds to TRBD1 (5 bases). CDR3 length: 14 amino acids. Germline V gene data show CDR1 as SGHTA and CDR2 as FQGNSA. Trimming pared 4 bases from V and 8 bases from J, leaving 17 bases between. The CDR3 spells CASSSDMTDLEAFF. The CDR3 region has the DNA TGTGCCAGCAGCTCGGACATGACAGATTTAGAAGCTTTCTTT.

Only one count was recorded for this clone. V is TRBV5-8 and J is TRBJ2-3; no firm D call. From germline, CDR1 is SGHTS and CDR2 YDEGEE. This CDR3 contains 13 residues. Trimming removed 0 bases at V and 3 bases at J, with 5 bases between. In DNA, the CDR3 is TGTGCCAGCAGCTTGGGGGCAACAGATACGCAGTATTTT. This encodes CASSLGATDTQYF. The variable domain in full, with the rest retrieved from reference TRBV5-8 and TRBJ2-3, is EAGVTQSPTHLIKTRGQQATLRCSPISGHTSVYWYQQALGLGLQFLLWYDEGEERNRGNFPPRFSGRQFPNYSSELNVNALELEDSALYLCASSLGATDTQYFGPGTRLTVL.

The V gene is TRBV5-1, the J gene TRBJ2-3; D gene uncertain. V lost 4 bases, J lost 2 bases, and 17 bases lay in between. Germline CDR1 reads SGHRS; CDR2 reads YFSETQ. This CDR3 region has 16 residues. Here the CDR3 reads CASSPSPEPNTDTQYF. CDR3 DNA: TGCGCCAGCAGCCCATCCCCTGAGCCGAACACAGATACGCAGTATTTT.

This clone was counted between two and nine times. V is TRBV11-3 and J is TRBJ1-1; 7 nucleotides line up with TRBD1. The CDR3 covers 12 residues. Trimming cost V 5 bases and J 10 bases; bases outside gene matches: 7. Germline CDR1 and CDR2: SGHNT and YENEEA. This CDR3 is CASSTPGGVAFF. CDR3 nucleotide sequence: TGTGCCAGCAGCACCCCAGGGGGTGTAGCTTTCTTT.

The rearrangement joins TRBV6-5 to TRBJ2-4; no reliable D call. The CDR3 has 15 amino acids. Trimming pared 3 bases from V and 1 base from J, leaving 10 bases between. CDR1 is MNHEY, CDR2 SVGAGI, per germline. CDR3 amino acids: CASSYSDGAKNIQYF. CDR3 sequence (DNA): TGTGCCAGCAGTTATTCCGACGGGGCCAAAAACATTCAGTACTTC.

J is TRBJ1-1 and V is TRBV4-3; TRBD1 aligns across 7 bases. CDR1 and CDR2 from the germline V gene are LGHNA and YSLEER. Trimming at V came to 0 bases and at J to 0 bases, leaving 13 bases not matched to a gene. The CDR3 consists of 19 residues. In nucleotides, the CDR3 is TGCGCCAGCAGCCAAGATCTACTGACAGGGACGAATTTGAACACTGAAGCTTTCTTT. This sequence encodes CASSQDLLTGTNLNTEAFF.